The clone carrying this T cell receptor beta chain has only a few counts. Antigen specificity is unknown. V was shortened by 5 bases and J by 4 bases, with 11 bases between the two germline ends. This CDR3 spans 14 amino acids. TCRdb called the reads again in MiXCR, with one record for every CDR3 protein. This table holds about a million distinct CDR3 sequences, less than 35% found once. The data were obtained in a study of T cell repertoires in cytomegalovirus infection. Study in general: HLA-B-restricted CMV epitopes that are well studied were used alongside recently identified HLA-C-restricted ones. Public signatures in TCR beta pointed to CMV infection and matching HLA type. Overall study findings and caveats: HLA-C-restricted, CMV-specific TCR beta clonotypes were dominant ex vivo. Summed frequency of public TCR beta families distinguished CMV carriers with the relevant HLA.

This receptor was identified in a human donor in good health (CMV status not recorded). Some clones in this sample may be carry-over from other donors' samples. This specimen consisted of cultured CD8+ T cells from PBMCs, obtained from culture after CMV antigen stimulation. The chain is built from TRBV12-3 or TRBV12-4 and TRBJ1-4, with D maybe TRBD1 (6 bases). The DNA for the CDR3 is TGTGCCAGCAGTCAGGGACACATTAATGAAAAACTGTTTTTT. It specifies CASSQGHINEKLFF.